This TCR beta chain stems from a study of blood T cell repertoires in COVID-19. For the study at large: COVID-19 samples, acute and convalescent, were from the United States, Italy and Spain. From T cells, B-cell-depleted T cells, or PBMCs came the material, which was cDNA or gDNA.

In the original analysis: Reference gene primer amplification in the assay estimated nucleated cell counts. The protocol was immunoSEQ multiplex PCR, while the TCRdb copy is restricted to in-frame clones and leaves out a portion. V and J calls and clone size are copied from that table; D and trimming were computed from the DNA. The sample carries more than 110,000 clones, around 82% recorded once. Trimming left V 3 bases short and J 4 bases short, with 10 bases between. There are 14 residues in the CDR3. Looked up from germline, CDR1 is SGHDT and CDR2 is YYEEEE. The chain has TRBV5-6 and TRBJ1-4, with D maybe TRBD1 (6 bases). This clonotype was sampled from a human donor in a cohort sampled during active COVID-19. Sequenced material: peripheral blood. As DNA, the CDR3 is TGTGCCAGCAGCTCCTGGACAGTTAATGAAAAACTGTTTTTT. This translates into CASSSWTVNEKLFF.